This T cell receptor (beta chain) appears in the sequencing data of a study of cytomegalovirus exposure and HLA in healthy donors. Study results and caveats: Per published accounts, TCR beta sequences correctly predicted the HLA-A and HLA-B alleles of most subjects. An Asian-associated ancestry cluster reportedly showed fewer N-insertions than the approximately 660-donor mean in a later analysis. A few V segments could not be told apart, such as TRBV6-2 and TRBV6-3, and were left out. Later, an analysis found that common viral pathogens appeared to be linked with several of the most significant clusters.

As for this clone: No antigen is known for it.

CDR1 and CDR2 from the germline V gene are SGHAT and FQNNGV. There are 13 residues in the CDR3. The V and J ends lost 5 bases and 1 base respectively, with 8 bases between them. 13 Jbeta primers and 60 Vbeta primers were used for the PCR. This table comes from immunoSEQ multiplex PCR, and its TCRdb copy is limited to in-frame clones, with some not included. The sample carries approximately 200,000 clones, more than 65% recorded once. This TCR derives from a girl aged 5-17 years in good health and CMV-seropositive. The chain recombines TRBV11-2 with TRBJ1-2; D may be TRBD1 (5 bases). The material sequenced was PBMCs. In nucleotides, the CDR3 is TGTGCCAGCAGCCCGGACATTAACTATGGCTACACCTTC. Translating gives CASSPDINYGYTF.